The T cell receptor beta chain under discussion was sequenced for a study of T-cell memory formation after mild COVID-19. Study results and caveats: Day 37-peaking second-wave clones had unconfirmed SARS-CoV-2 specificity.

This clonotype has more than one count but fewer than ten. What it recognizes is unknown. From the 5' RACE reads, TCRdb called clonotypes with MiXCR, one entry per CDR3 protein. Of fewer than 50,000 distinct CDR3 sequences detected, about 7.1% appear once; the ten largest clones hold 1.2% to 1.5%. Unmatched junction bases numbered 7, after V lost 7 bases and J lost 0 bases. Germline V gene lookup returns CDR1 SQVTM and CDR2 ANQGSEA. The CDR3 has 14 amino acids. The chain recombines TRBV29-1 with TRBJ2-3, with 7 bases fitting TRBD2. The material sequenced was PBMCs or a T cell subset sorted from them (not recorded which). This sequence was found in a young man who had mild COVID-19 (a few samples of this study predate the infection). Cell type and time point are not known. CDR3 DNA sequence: TGCAGCGGATGGGGGGGAGCTAGCACAGATACGCAGTATTTT. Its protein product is CSGWGGASTDTQYF.